This T cell receptor (beta chain) emerged from a study of CD8+ T cells in alopecia areata. The study, taken as a whole, reports: Mice showed TCR sharing more clearly than patients did, possibly owing to HLA.

This clone occurred a few times. Its antigen is still unknown. The CDR3 runs 12 residues. V lost 2 bases and J lost 12, with 11 bases in between. Germline values: CDR1 MDHEN, CDR2 SYDVKM. Extracted RNA was reverse transcribed, and the resulting cDNA served as sequencing template. Libraries were prepared by immunoSEQ multiplex PCR; TCRdb keeps only in-frame clonotypes and omits some of them. This table has roughly 120,000 clones, around two fifths appearing once. The rearrangement links TRBV28 to TRBJ2-1; no definite D call. This TCR came from a human donor with alopecia areata. Sample: CD4+ T cells sorted from blood. The CDR3 DNA sequence: TGTGCCAGCAGTTTAATGGGCGAGAGGCAGTTCTTC. Protein sequence: CASSLMGERQFF.